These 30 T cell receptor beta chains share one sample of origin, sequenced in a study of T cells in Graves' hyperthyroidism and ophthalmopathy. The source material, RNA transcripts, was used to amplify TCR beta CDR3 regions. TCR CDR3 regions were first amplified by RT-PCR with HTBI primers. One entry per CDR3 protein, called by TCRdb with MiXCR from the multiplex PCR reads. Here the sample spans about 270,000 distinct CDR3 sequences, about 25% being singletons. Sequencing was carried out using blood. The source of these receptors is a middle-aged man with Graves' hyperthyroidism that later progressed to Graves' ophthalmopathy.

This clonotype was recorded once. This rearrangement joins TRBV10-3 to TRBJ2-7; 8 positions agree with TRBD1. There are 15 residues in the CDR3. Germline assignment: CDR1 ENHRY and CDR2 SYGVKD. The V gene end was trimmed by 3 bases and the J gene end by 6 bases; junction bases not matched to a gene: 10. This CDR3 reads CAISETVAGGLEQYF. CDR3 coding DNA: TGTGCCATCAGTGAAACCGTGGCAGGGGGCCTCGAGCAGTACTTC.

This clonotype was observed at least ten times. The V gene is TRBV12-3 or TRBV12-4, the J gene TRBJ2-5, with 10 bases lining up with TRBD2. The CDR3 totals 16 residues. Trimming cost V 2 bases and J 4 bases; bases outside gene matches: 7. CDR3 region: CASSLSASGGGETQYF. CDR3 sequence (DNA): TGTGCCAGCAGTTTATCGGCGAGCGGGGGGGGAGAGACCCAGTACTTC.

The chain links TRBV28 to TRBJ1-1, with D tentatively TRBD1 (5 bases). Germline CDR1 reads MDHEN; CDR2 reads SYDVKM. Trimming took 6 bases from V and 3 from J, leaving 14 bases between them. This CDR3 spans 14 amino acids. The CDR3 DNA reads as TGTGCCAGCAGGTCCTTGCAGGGCGACACTGAAGCTTTCTTT. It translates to CASRSLQGDTEAFF.

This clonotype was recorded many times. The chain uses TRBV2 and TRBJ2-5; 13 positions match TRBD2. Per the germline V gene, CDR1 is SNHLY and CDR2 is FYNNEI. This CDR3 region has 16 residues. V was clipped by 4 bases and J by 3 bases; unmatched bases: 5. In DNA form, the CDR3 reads TGTGCCAGCAGTGGACTCGGACTAGCGGGAGAAGAGACCCAGTACTTC. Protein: CASSGLGLAGEETQYF.

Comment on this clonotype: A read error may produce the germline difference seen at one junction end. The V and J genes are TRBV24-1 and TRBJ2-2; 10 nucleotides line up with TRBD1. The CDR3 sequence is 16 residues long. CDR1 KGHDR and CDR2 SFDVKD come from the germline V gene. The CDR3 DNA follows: TGTGCCACCAGGGATTCCGGGACAGGGGACACCGGGGAGCTGTTTTTT. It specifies CATRDSGTGDTGELFF.

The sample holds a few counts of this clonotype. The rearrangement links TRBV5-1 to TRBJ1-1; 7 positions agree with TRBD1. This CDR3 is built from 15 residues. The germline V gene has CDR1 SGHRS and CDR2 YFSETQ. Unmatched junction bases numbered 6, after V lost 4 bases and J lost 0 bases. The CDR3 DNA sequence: TGCGCCAGCAGCACTGGGACAGCAATGAACACTGAAGCTTTCTTT. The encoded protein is CASSTGTAMNTEAFF.

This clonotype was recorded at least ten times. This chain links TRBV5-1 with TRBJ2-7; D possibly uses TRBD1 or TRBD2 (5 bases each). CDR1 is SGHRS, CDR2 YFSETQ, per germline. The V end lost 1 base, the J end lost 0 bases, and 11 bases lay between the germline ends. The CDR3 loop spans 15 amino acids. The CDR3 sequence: CASSLLPGHSYEQYF. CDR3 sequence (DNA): TGCGCCAGCAGCTTGTTACCGGGGCACTCCTACGAGCAGTACTTC.

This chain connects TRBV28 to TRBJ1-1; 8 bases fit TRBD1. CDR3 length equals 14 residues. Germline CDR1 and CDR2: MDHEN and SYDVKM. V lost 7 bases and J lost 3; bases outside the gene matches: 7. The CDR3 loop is CASTLGTGHTEAFF. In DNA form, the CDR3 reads TGTGCCAGCACACTAGGGACAGGACACACTGAAGCTTTCTTT.

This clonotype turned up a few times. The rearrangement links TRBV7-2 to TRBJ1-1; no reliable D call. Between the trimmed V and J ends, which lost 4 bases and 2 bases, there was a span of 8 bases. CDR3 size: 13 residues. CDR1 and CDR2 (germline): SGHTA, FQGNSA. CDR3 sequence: CASSWQANTEAFF. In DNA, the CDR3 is TGTGCCAGCAGCTGGCAGGCAAACACTGAAGCTTTCTTT.

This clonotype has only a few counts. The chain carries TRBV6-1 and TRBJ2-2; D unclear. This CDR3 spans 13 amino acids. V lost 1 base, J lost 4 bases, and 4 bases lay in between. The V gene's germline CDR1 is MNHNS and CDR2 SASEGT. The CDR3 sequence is CASSEVPTGELFF. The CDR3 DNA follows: TGTGCCAGCAGTGAAGTACCCACCGGGGAGCTGTTTTTT.

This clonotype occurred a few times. The CDR3 is CASSLWDGTYEQYF. The CDR3 nucleotides read TGTGCCAGCAGCTTGTGGGACGGGACCTACGAGCAGTACTTC. The rearrangement uses TRBV5-5 and TRBJ2-7, with D perhaps given as TRBD1 or TRBD2 (5 bases each). The CDR3 sequence is 14 residues long. CDR1 is SGHKS, CDR2 YYEKEE, per germline (reference sequence). The ends were cut back, 1 base at V and 2 bases at J, with 10 bases in the middle.

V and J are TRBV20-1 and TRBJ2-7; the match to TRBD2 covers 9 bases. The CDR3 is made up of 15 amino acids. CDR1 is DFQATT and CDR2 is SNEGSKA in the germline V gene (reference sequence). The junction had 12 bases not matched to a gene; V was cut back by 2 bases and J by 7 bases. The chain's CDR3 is CSARRRGSGSLEQYF. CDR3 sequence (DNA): TGCAGTGCTAGACGCCGTGGTAGCGGGAGCCTTGAGCAGTACTTC.

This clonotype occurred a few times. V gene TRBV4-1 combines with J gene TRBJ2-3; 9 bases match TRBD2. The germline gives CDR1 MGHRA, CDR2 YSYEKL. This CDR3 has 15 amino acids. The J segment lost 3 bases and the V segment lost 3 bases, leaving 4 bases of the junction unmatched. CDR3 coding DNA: TGCGCCAGCAGCCAGGTGGGACTAGCAACAGATACGCAGTATTTT. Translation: CASSQVGLATDTQYF.

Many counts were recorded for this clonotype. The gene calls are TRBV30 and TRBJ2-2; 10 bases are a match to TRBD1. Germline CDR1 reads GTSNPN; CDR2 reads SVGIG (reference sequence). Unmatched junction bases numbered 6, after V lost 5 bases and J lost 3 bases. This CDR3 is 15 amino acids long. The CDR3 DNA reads TGTGCCTGGTCTCCGGGGACAGGGGACACCGGGGAGCTGTTTTTT. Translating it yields CAWSPGTGDTGELFF.

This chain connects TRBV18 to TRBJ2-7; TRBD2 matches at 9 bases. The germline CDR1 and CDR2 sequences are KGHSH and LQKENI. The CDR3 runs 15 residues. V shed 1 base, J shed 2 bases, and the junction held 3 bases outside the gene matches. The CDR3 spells CASSPLIAGAYEQYF. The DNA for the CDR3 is TGTGCCAGCTCACCACTGATAGCGGGGGCCTACGAGCAGTACTTC. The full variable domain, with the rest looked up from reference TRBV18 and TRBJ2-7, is NAGVMQNPRHLVRRRGQEARLRCSPMKGHSHVYWYRQLPEEGLKFMVYLQKENIIDESGMPKERFSAEFPKEGPSILRIQQVVRGDSAAYFCASSPLIAGAYEQYFGPGTRLTVT.

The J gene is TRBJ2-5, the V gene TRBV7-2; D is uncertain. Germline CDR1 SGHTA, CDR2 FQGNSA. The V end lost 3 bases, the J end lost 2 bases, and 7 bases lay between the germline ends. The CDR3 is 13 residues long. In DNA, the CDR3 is TGTGCCAGCAGCTTGGTCCCACAAGAGACCCAGTACTTC. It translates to CASSLVPQETQYF. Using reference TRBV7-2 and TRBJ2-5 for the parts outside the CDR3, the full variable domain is GAGVSQSPSNKVTEKGKDVELRCDPISGHTALYWYRQSLGQGLEFLIYFQGNSAPDKSGLPSDRFSAERTGGSVSTLTIQRTQQEDSAVYLCASSLVPQETQYFGPGTRLLVL.

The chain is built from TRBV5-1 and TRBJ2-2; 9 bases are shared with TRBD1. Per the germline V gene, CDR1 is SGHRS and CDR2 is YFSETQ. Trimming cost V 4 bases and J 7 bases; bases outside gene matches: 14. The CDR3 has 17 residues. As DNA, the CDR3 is TGCGCCAGCAGCATTAATTCCGGGACAGGGATCCACGGGGAGCTGTTTTTT. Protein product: CASSINSGTGIHGELFF.

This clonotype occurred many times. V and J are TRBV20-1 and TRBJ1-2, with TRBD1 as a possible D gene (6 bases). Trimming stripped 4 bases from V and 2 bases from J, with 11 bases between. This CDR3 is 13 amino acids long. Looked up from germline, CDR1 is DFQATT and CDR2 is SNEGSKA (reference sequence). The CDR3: CSATHGGNYGYTF. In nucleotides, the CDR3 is TGCAGTGCTACACACGGGGGCAACTATGGCTACACCTTC.

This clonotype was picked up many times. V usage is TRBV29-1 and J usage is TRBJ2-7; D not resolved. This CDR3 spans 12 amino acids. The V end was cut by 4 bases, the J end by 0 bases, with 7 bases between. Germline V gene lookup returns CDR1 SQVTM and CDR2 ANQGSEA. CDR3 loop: CSVVSNSYEQYF. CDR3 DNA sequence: TGCAGCGTTGTATCGAACTCCTACGAGCAGTACTTC.

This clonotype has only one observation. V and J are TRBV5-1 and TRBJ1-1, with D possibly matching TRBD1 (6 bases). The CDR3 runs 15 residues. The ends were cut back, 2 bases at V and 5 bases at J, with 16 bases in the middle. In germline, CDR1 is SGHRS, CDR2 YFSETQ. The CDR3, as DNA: TGCGCCAGCAGCTTAGTCTCAGGGGTCTTAACTGAAGCTTTCTTT. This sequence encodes CASSLVSGVLTEAFF.

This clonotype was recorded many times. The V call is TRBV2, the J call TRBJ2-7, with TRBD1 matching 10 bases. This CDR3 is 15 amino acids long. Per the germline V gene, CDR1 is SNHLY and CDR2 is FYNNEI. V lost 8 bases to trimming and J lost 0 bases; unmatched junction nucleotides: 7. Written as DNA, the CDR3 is TGTGCCAGCCAGGAGGGACAGGGGATCTCCTACGAGCAGTACTTC. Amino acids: CASQEGQGISYEQYF.

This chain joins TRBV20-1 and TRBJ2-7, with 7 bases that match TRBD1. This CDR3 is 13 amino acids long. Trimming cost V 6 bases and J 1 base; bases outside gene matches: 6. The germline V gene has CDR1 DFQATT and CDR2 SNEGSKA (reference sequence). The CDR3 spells CSAAVTGSYEQYF. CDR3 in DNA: TGCAGTGCCGCGGTGACAGGGTCCTACGAGCAGTACTTC.

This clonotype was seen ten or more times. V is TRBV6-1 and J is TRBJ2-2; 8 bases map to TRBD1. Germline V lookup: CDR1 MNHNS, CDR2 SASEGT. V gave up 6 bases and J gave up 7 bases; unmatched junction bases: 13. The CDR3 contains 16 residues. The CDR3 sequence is CASRRQGAPLLGELFF. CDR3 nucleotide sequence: TGTGCCAGCAGGAGGCAGGGGGCGCCGCTACTCGGGGAGCTGTTTTTT.

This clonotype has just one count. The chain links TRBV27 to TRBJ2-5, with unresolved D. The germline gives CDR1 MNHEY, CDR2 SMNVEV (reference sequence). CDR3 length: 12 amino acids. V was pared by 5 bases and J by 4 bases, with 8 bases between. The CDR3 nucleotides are TGTGCCAGCAGTCCAGACCGAGAGACCCAGTACTTC. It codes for CASSPDRETQYF.

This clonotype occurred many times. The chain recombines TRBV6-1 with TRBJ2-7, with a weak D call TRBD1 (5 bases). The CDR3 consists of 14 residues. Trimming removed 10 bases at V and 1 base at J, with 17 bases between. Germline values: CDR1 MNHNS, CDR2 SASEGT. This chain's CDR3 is CATRLWGGSYEQYF. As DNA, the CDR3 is TGTGCCACCCGGCTATGGGGCGGTTCCTACGAGCAGTACTTC.

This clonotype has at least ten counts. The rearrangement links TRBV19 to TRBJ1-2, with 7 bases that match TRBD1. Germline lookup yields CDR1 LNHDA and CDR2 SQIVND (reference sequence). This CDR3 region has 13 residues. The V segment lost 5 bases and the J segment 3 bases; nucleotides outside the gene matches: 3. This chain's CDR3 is CASSRQGDYGYTF. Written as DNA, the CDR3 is TGTGCCAGTAGTCGACAGGGTGACTATGGCTACACCTTC.

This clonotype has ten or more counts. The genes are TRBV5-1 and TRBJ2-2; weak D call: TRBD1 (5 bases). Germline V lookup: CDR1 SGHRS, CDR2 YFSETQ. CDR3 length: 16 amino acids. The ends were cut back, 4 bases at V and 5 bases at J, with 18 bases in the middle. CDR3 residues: CASSRQTRELTGELFF. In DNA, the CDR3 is TGCGCCAGCAGCCGCCAAACCAGGGAATTGACCGGGGAGCTGTTTTTT.

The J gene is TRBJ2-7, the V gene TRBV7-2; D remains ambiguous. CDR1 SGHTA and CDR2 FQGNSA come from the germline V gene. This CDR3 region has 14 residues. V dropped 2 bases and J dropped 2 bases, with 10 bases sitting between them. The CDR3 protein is CASSLTDVAYEQYF. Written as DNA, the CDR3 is TGTGCCAGCAGCTTAACCGACGTTGCCTACGAGCAGTACTTC.

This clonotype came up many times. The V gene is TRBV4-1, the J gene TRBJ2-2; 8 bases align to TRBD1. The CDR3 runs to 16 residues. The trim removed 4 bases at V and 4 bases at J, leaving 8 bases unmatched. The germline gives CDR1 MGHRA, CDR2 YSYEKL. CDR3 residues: CASSLPRGRVTGELFF. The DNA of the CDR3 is TGCGCCAGCAGCCTTCCCAGGGGGCGCGTCACCGGGGAGCTGTTTTTT.

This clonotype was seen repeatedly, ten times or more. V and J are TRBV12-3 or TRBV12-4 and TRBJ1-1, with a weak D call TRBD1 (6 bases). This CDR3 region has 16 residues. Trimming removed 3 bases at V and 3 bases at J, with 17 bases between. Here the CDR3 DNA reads TGTGCCAGCAGTTTTACAGGGTATAGTTCCGACACTGAAGCTTTCTTT. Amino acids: CASSFTGYSSDTEAFF.